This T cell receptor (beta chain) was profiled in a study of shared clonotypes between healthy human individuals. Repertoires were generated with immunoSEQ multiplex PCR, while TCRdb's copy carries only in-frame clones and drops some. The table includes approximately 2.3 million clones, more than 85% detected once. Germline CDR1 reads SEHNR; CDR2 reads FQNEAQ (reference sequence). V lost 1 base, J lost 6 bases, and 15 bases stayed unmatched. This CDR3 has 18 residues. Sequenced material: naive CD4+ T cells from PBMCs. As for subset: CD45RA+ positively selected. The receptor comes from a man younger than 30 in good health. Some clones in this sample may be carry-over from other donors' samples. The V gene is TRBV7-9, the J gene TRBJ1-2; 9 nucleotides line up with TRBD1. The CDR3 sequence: CASSLGFAPGTGFNGYTF. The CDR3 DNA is TGTGCCAGCAGCTTAGGATTTGCCCCCGGGACAGGGTTTAATGGCTACACCTTC.